The 17 T cell receptor beta chains given below trace back to one sample, sequenced in a study of blood T cell repertoires in COVID-19. Generated by immunoSEQ multiplex PCR, the TCRdb table keeps only in-frame clones and is missing some. The table has approximately 25,000 clones, nearly 90% seen once. The sequenced sample was peripheral blood. Source of these receptors: a woman aged 60-75 years with active COVID-19.

The V call is TRBV6-5, the J call TRBJ1-1; tentative D call: TRBD1 (6 bases). Trimming shortened V by 0 bases and J by 4 bases, and 9 bases separated the two germline ends. This CDR3 is 14 amino acids long. Per germline, CDR1 MNHEY and CDR2 SVGAGI. The CDR3 nucleotides read TGTGCCAGCAGTTACTCGGGGGCGAGCACTGAAGCTTTCTTT. As protein: CASSYSGASTEAFF.

This chain joins TRBV21-1 and TRBJ1-2; the table's D call, TRBD1, has no DNA check behind it. TRBV21-1 is a pseudogene. The CDR3 totals 16 residues. In DNA, the CDR3 is TGTGCCAGCAGCAATGGGGGGCATCGACAGGGCTGGGGCTACACCTTC. It codes for CASSNGGHRQGWGYTF.

The V and J genes are TRBV9 and TRBJ2-7; 9 bases align to TRBD1. This CDR3 is built from 18 residues. The germline gives CDR1 SGDLS, CDR2 YYNGEE. V lost 4 bases, J lost 6 bases, and 20 bases stayed unmatched. The CDR3 DNA follows: TGTGCCAGCAGCTTTGGTGGGACAGGGAGTCTCAAAGCTGGCGAGCAGTACTTC. Its protein product is CASSFGGTGSLKAGEQYF.

The rearrangement joins TRBV30 to TRBJ1-5; D is unresolved. V was clipped by 0 bases and J by 1 base, with 13 bases between them. CDR3 length equals 16 residues. CDR1 is GTSNPN and CDR2 is SVGIG in the germline V gene (reference sequence). CDR3 coding DNA: TGTGCCTGGAGTGTAATATCTGGCAGGAGCAATCAGCCCCAGCATTTT. Translated: CAWSVISGRSNQPQHF. The entire variable domain, with the rest obtained from reference TRBV30 and TRBJ1-5, is as follows: SQTIHQWPATLVQPVGSPLSLECTVEGTSNPNLYWYRQAAGRGLQLLFYSVGIGQISSEVPQNLSASRPQDRQFILSSKKLLLSDSGFYLCAWSVISGRSNQPQHFGDGTRLSIL.

This chain links TRBV4-1 with TRBJ2-3; 9 nucleotides align to TRBD2. This CDR3 has 16 amino acids. Unmatched junction bases numbered 3, after V lost 0 bases and J lost 2 bases. CDR1 and CDR2 from the germline V gene are MGHRA and YSYEKL. CDR3: CASSQETGLATDTQYF. As DNA, the CDR3 is TGCGCCAGCAGCCAAGAGACGGGACTAGCCACAGATACGCAGTATTTT.

The chain's CDR3 is CASSDGRGVSGNTIYF. The CDR3 DNA reads TGTGCCAGCAGTGATGGCAGGGGCGTCTCTGGAAACACCATATATTTT. This rearrangement joins TRBV2 to TRBJ1-3, with D maybe TRBD1 (6 bases). This CDR3 contains 16 residues. V was pared by 3 bases and J by 0 bases, with 12 bases between. Germline V gives CDR1 SNHLY, CDR2 FYNNEI.

The chain links TRBV3-1 (or the pseudogene TRBV3-2) to TRBJ2-5; possibly TRBD1 for D (6 bases). The germline V gene has CDR1 LGHDT and CDR2 YNNKEL (reference sequence). The CDR3 extends over 13 amino acids. Trimming took 4 bases from V and 3 from J, leaving 9 bases between them. CDR3 nucleotide sequence: TGTGCCAGCAGCCTTACAGGGAAAGAGACCCAGTACTTC. Residues: CASSLTGKETQYF.

The chain combines TRBV11-3 with TRBJ2-7; 13 nucleotides line up with TRBD2. Germline CDR1 and CDR2: SGHNT and YENEEA. This CDR3 contains 18 residues. The V and J ends lost 1 base and 3 bases, in that order; junction bases with no gene match: 9. The CDR3 DNA is TGTGCCAGCAGCTTAGCTGCCACCGGGACTAGCGGGAACTACGAGCAGTACTTC. This translates into CASSLAATGTSGNYEQYF.

This rearrangement joins TRBV2 to TRBJ2-2; 10 bases map to TRBD2. The germline V gene encodes CDR1 SNHLY and CDR2 FYNNEI. The CDR3 runs to 19 residues. After removal of 8 bases from V and 4 bases from J, the junction contained 19 bases not matched to a gene. The CDR3 loop is CASLVPSSGRAWGTGELFF. The DNA of the CDR3 is TGTGCCAGCCTGGTCCCTTCCAGCGGGAGGGCCTGGGGCACCGGGGAGCTGTTTTTT.

The rearrangement uses TRBV24-1 and TRBJ2-5, with 8 positions matching TRBD1. The V gene end was trimmed by 3 bases and the J gene end by 9 bases; junction bases not matched to a gene: 5. CDR1 KGHDR and CDR2 SFDVKD come from the germline V gene. The CDR3 contains 13 residues. CDR3 loop: CATSDRQGQAQYF. The DNA for the CDR3 is TGTGCCACCAGTGATAGACAGGGGCAGGCCCAGTACTTC.

This chain links TRBV18 with TRBJ1-1, with 10 bases lining up with TRBD1. The germline V gene has CDR1 KGHSH and CDR2 LQKENI. The CDR3 contains 18 residues. V lost 2 bases, J lost 0 bases, and 9 bases stayed unmatched. CDR3 region: CASSPDRGPPFMNTEAFF. The CDR3 DNA follows: TGTGCCAGCTCACCAGACAGGGGGCCCCCATTCATGAACACTGAAGCTTTCTTT.

V usage is TRBV18 and J usage is TRBJ2-1, with 7 bases matching TRBD2. V gave up 3 bases and J gave up 2 bases; unmatched junction bases: 4. This CDR3 spans 15 amino acids. Per germline, CDR1 KGHSH and CDR2 LQKENI. In DNA form, the CDR3 reads TGTGCCAGCTCACCGGTGCGGGAGACCTACAATGAGCAGTTCTTC. This encodes CASSPVRETYNEQFF.

This clone was observed a single time. This chain uses TRBV30 with TRBJ2-5; D unclear. Trimming shortened V by 2 bases and J by 5 bases, and 9 bases separated the two germline ends. The germline V gene has CDR1 GTSNPN and CDR2 SVGIG (reference sequence). The CDR3 sequence is 12 residues long. The CDR3: CAWSIGSETQYF. The CDR3 bases are TGTGCCTGGAGTATCGGGTCGGAGACCCAGTACTTC.

The CDR3 loop is CASSQKGASGNEQFF. The CDR3 nucleotides are TGTGCCAGCAGCCAGAAAGGGGCTAGCGGGAATGAGCAGTTCTTC. The V gene is TRBV3-1 (or the pseudogene TRBV3-2), the J gene TRBJ2-1, with 8 positions matching TRBD2. The V gene end was trimmed by 3 bases and the J gene end by 7 bases; junction bases not matched to a gene: 8. The CDR3 spans 15 residues. CDR1 LGHDT and CDR2 YNNKEL come from the germline V gene (reference sequence).

The genes are TRBV19 and TRBJ1-1, with 10 bases identical to TRBD1. V trimming: 8 bases; J trimming: 5 bases; junction bases outside the gene matches: 8. The germline gives CDR1 LNHDA, CDR2 SQIVND (reference sequence). The CDR3 runs 14 residues. The CDR3 DNA reads as TGTGCCAGTGGGGACAGGGGTACGAGTACTGAAGCTTTCTTT. Residues: CASGDRGTSTEAFF.

The chain recombines TRBV5-5 with TRBJ2-7; 8 bases are shared with TRBD2. J lost 7 bases, V lost 3 bases, and 12 bases had no gene match. This CDR3 is built from 15 residues. The germline V gene encodes CDR1 SGHKS and CDR2 YYEKEE (reference sequence). CDR3 protein: CASSSLAGSGGEQYF. Here the CDR3 DNA reads TGTGCCAGCAGCTCCCTAGCGGGCTCCGGGGGAGAGCAGTACTTC.

This clone was found once. The chain has TRBV7-8 and TRBJ2-5, with 11 bases lining up with TRBD2. V trimming: 6 bases; J trimming: 4 bases; junction bases outside the gene matches: 10. The CDR3 loop spans 16 amino acids. Germline V gene lookup returns CDR1 SGHVS and CDR2 FQNEAQ. The CDR3 coding sequence is TGTGCCAGCAGTTCCCCGGGTAGCGGGAGGGGAGAGACCCAGTACTTC. It translates to CASSSPGSGRGETQYF.